The clone carrying this T cell receptor (beta chain) was found many times. What it recognizes is unknown. The unsorted libraries were generated from a total of 2 million PBMCs, which had been stored in RNAlater at -80 C. These data belong to a study of neurological immune-mediated disorders. Notes on the study in general: The multiple sclerosis repertoire cluster showed no association with any clinical or MRI feature. The authors stated that larger cohorts are needed. Private repertoires in all groups were suggested by the absence of shared CDR3 amino acid sequences among expanded clones across subjects. Repertoires from 18 of 34 multiple sclerosis patients grouped phylogenetically into a related-CDR3 cluster, suggesting a possible signature.

Each CDR3 protein gets one entry after TCRdb re-called the 5' RACE reads with MiXCR. The data contain around 60,000 distinct CDR3 sequences, about 3.2% of them singletons. In germline, CDR1 is LNHDA, CDR2 SQIVND (reference sequence). The CDR3 totals 13 residues. The V gene lost 0 bases and the J gene lost 1 base, with 1 base spanning the gap. Sequencing was done on a sample of PBMCs. The chain joins TRBV19 to TRBJ1-5, with D unresolved. This TCR was sampled from a woman aged 55-70 years with multiple sclerosis. CDR3 sequence: CASSIESNQPQHF. CDR3 in DNA: TGTGCCAGTAGTATAGAAAGCAATCAGCCCCAGCATTTT.